Given below is one TCR beta chain in context. The data were taken from a study of patients and donors after allogeneic stem cell transplantation. The V gene lost 2 bases and the J gene lost 3 bases, with 7 bases spanning the gap. The CDR3 has 13 residues. TCRdb independently ran MiXCR on the RT-PCR reads; one entry per CDR3 protein. This table holds about a million distinct CDR3 sequences, more than 15% found once. The sequencing input was blood, either unsorted or a sorted T cell fraction (not recorded which). This receptor was taken from a human donor who was either an allogeneic HSCT recipient or a stem cell or donor lymphocyte infusion donor (not recorded which). It is not recorded whose cells these are; they may come from a transplant donor. The rearrangement links TRBV12-3 or TRBV12-4 to TRBJ1-1; unclear D gene. The CDR3, as DNA: TGTGCCAGCAGTTTAAAGAGATACACTGAAGCTTTCTTT. Its protein is CASSLKRYTEAFF.